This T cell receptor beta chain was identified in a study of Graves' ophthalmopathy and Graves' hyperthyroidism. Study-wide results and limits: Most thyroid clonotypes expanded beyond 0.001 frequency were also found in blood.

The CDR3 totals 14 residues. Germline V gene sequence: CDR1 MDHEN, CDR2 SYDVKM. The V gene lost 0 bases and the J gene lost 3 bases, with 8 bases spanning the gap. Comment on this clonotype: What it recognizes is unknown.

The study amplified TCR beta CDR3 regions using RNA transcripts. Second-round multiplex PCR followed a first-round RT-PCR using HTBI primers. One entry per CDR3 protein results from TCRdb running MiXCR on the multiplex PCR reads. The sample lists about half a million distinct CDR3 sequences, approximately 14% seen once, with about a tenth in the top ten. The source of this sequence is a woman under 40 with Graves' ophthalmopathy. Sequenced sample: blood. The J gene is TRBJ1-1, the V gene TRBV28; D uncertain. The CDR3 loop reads CASSLWNGYTEAFF. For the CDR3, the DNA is TGTGCCAGCAGTTTATGGAACGGATACACTGAAGCTTTCTTT.